The TCR beta chain under discussion was sequenced for a study of blood T cell repertoires in COVID-19. Study-level information: The origin of the acute and convalescent COVID-19 samples was the United States, Italy and Spain. PBMCs, B-cell-depleted T cells, or T cells were the source of the cDNA or gDNA that made up the material.

The CDR3 is 15 residues long. Germline V gives CDR1 SGHVS, CDR2 FNYEAQ. The V and J ends lost 5 bases and 2 bases, in that order; junction bases with no gene match: 7. The Seattle site enrolled patients during active infection and followed them longitudinally. Study processing details: Using reference gene primer amplification, nucleated cell counts were estimated. Assay used: immunoSEQ multiplex PCR; TCRdb lists only in-frame clones, some missing. Clone size and the V and J calls come from that table; the DNA yielded D and trimming. Among about 230,000 clones listed, 75% to 85% were seen once. This chain connects TRBV7-6 to TRBJ2-7, with TRBD1 identical over 9 bases. Sequenced sample: peripheral blood. The TCR sequence derives from a man in his fifties or sixties with COVID-19, enrolled during active disease. The CDR3 DNA sequence: TGTGCCAGCAGCATCTCCGGGACAGGGCCCTACGAGCAGTACTTC. Its protein is CASSISGTGPYEQYF.